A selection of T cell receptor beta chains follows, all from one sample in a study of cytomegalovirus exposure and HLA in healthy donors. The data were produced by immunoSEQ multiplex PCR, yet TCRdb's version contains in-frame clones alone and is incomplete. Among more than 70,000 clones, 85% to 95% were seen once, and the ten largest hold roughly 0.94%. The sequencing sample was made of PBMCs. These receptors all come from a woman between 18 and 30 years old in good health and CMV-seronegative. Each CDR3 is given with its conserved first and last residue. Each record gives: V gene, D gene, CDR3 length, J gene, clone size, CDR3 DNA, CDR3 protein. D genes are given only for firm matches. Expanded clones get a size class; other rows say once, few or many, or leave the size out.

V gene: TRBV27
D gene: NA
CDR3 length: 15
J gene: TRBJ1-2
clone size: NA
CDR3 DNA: TGTGCCAGCAGTTCAGAGCAGGGGATGCACTATGGCTACACCTTC
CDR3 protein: CASSSEQGMHYGYTF

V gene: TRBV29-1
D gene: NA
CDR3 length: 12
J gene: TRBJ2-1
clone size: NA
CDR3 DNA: TGCAGCGTTGAAGATCTCTCGAATGAGCAGTTCTTC
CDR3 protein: CSVEDLSNEQFF

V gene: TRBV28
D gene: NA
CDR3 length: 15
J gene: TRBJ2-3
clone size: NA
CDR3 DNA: TGTGCCAGCAGTTTAGGGGGCTCAAGTACAGATACGCAGTATTTT
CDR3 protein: CASSLGGSSTDTQYF

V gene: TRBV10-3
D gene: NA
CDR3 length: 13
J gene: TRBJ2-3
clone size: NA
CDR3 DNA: TGTGCCATCAGTGTATCTGGCACAGATACGCAGTATTTT
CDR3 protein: CAISVSGTDTQYF

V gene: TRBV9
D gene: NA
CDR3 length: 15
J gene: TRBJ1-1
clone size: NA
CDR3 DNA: TGTGCCAGCAGCGTATCCCCGAGGACAAACACTGAAGCTTTCTTT
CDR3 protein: CASSVSPRTNTEAFF

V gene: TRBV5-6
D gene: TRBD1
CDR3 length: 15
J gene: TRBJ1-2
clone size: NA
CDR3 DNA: TGTGCCAGCAGCTTGGTCGGACAGGGGTTTTATGGCTACACCTTC
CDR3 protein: CASSLVGQGFYGYTF

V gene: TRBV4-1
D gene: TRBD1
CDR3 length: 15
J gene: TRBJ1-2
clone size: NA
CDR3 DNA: TGCGCCAGCAGCGGAGGGGACAGGGACGAATATGGCTACACCTTC
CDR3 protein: CASSGGDRDEYGYTF

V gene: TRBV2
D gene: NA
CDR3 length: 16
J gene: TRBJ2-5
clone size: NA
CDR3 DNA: TGTGCCAGCAGTGAGAATCGCGCGTCTCCCCAAGAGACCCAGTACTTC
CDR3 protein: CASSENRASPQETQYF

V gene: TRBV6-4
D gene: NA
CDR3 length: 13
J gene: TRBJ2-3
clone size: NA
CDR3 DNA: TGTGCCAGCTCTCAGGGTTTCGCAGATACGCAGTATTTT
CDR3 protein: CASSQGFADTQYF

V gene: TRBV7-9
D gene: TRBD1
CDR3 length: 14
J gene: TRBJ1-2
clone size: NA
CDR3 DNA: TGTGCCAGCAGCTCGTCAGACAGGGTATATGGCTACACCTTC
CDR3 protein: CASSSSDRVYGYTF

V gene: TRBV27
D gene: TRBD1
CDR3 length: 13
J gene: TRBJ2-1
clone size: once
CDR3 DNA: TGTGCCAGCAGTGGAGACAGGGTCGATGAGCAGTTCTTC
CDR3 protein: CASSGDRVDEQFF